This TCR beta chain was identified during a study of blood T cell repertoires in COVID-19. Under the authors' procedure: The authors estimated nucleated cell counts from reference gene primer amplification. Sequencing used immunoSEQ multiplex PCR; TCRdb keeps in-frame clones, though not all of them. Clone size and V and J calls were adopted from that table, with D and trimming inferred from the DNA. The sample carries 200,000 to 250,000 clones, about 79% recorded once. Germline V CDR1 and CDR2: LGHNA, YNFKEQ. Trimming cost V 1 base and J 2 bases, with 12 bases left between them. This CDR3 region has 16 residues.

This chain uses TRBV4-2 with TRBJ2-1; a possible D gene is TRBD2 (5 bases). The material sequenced was peripheral blood. The TCR sequence derives from a man aged 50-60 years with active or convalescent COVID-19. CDR3 DNA sequence: TGTGCCAGCAGCCAAGGTAGGACTTTCACCTACAATGAGCAGTTCTTC. Its translation: CASSQGRTFTYNEQFF.